A selection of T cell receptor beta chains follows, all from one sample in a study of identical twins. TCRdb reanalysed the 5' RACE reads using MiXCR and keeps one entry per CDR3 protein. The top ten hold around 5% of the sample, which has about 250,000 distinct CDR3 sequences, 6% to 8% seen once. A further study also used this sample, focusing on yellow fever vaccine responses in identical twins.

Input material: CD8+ T cells sorted from blood. The receptors originated from a woman between 18 and 29 years old in good health. Both conserved end residues are part of each CDR3. Each record gives: CDR3 protein, D gene, J gene, V gene. A D gene is named only where the DNA matches it firmly.

CASSVGAGTGNTEAFF,TRBD1,TRBJ1-1,TRBV9
CSVEYTRTGSYEQYF,NA,TRBJ2-7,TRBV29-1
CSVVLGSSYEQFF,NA,TRBJ2-1,TRBV29-1
CASSLAWAVSDTQYF,NA,TRBJ2-3,TRBV7-8
CASSLAGSEQYF,NA,TRBJ2-7,TRBV7-9
CATSDPAGGPYNEQFF,NA,TRBJ2-1,TRBV24-1
CASSLGLAGRELFF,TRBD2,TRBJ2-2,TRBV12-3/TRBV12-4
CASSQDRGRTYNSPLHF,TRBD1,TRBJ1-6,TRBV4-1
CASSARSMNTEAFF,NA,TRBJ1-1,TRBV9
CSVEDPDRSSYNEQFF,NA,TRBJ2-1,TRBV29-1
CASSFLVGQDEQFF,NA,TRBJ2-1,TRBV28
CASSSAGGKMNTEAFF,NA,TRBJ1-1,TRBV7-9
CASSQDPGVGETQYF,NA,TRBJ2-5,TRBV3-1
CSVFWGRVDGELFF,NA,TRBJ2-2,TRBV29-1
CASSQVKWGHEQFF,NA,TRBJ2-1,TRBV14